This T cell receptor (beta chain) emerged from a study of blood T cell repertoires in COVID-19. About the study: Donors in the United States, Italy and Spain gave samples during acute or convalescent COVID-19. The analysed material was cDNA or gDNA that came from T cells, B-cell-depleted T cells, or PBMCs.

Trimming stripped 5 bases from V and 1 base from J, with 15 bases between. The CDR3 has 16 amino acids. The germline V gene has CDR1 MDHEN and CDR2 SYDVKM. In the authors' methods: For nucleated cells, counts were estimated from reference gene primer amplification. Clones were read by immunoSEQ multiplex PCR, and TCRdb kept only the in-frame ones, dropping some. D and trimming were read from the DNA, whereas the V and J calls and clone size are those reported in that table. The repertoire has fewer than 350,000 clones, 85% of them found once; the top ten carry under 2%. Self-reported history from a screening survey and questionnaire set each donor's cohort.

The sequence was obtained from a woman aged 30 to 39 who had been exposed to COVID-19. This rearrangement joins TRBV28 to TRBJ2-1; D unclear. The material sequenced was PBMCs or T cells enriched from blood (not recorded which). The CDR3 loop is CASSLETLISYNEQFF. The CDR3 region has the DNA TGTGCCAGCAGTCTCGAGACTCTCATATCCTACAATGAGCAGTTCTTC.